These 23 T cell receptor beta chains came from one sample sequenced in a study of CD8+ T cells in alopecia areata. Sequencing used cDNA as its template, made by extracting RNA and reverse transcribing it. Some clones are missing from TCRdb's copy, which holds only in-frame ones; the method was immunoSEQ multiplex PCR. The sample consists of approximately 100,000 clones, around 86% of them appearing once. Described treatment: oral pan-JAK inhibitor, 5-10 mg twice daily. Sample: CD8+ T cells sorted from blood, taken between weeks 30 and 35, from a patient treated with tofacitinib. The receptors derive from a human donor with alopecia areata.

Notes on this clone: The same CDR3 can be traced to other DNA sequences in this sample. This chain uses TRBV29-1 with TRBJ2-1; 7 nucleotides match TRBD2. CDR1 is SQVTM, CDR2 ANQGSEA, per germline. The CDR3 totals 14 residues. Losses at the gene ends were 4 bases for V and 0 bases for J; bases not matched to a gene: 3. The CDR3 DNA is TGCAGCGTTGTGGGCGGGAGCTCCTACAATGAGCAGTTCTTC. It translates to CSVVGGSSYNEQFF.

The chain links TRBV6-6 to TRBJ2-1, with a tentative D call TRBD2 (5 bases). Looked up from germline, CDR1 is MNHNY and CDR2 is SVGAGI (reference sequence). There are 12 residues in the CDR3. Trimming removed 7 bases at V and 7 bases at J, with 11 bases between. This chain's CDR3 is CASTGIQNEQFF. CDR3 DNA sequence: TGTGCCAGCACGGGAATTCAGAATGAGCAGTTCTTC.

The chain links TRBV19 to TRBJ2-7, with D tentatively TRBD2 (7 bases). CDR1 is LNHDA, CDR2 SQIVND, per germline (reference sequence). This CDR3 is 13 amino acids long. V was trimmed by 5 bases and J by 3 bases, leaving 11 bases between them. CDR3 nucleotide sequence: TGTGCCAGTAGTCCGGGGGGCGGCTACGAGCAGTACTTC. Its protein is CASSPGGGYEQYF.

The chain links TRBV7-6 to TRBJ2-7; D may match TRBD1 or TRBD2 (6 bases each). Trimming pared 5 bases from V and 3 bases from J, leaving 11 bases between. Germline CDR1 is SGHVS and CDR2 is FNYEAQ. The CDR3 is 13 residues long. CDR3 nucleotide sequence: TGTGCCAGCAGCCCCGAGGGGGGCTACGAGCAGTACTTC. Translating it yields CASSPEGGYEQYF.

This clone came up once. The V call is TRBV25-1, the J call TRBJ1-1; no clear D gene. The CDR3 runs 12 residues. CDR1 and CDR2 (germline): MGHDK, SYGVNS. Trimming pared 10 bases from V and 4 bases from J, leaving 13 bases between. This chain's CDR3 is CAITGCSTEAFF. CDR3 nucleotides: TGTGCCATTACGGGGTGTAGCACTGAAGCTTTCTTT.

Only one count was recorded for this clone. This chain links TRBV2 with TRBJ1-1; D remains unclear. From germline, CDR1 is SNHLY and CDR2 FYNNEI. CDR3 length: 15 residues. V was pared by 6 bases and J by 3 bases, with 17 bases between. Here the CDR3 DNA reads TGTGCCAGCAGCTTGACCGTCCCCCCTTACACTGAAGCTTTCTTT. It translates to CASSLTVPPYTEAFF. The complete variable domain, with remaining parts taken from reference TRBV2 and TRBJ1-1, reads EPEVTQTPSHQVTQMGQEVILRCVPISNHLYFYWYRQILGQKVEFLVSFYNNEISEKSEIFDDQFSVERPDGSNFTLKIRSTKLEDSAMYFCASSLTVPPYTEAFFGQGTRLTVV.

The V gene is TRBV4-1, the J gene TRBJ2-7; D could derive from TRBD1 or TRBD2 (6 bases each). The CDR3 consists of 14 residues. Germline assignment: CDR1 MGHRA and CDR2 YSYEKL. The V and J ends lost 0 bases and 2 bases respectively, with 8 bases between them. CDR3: CASSQEEGAYEQYF. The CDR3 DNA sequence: TGCGCCAGCAGCCAAGAGGAGGGGGCCTACGAGCAGTACTTC.

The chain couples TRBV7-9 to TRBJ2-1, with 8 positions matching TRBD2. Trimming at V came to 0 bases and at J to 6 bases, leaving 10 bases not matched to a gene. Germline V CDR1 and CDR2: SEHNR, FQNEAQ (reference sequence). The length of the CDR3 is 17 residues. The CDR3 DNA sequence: TGTGCCAGCAGCTTAGCGGCCCTCGGGGGGGGCCTCAATGAGCAGTTCTTC. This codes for CASSLAALGGGLNEQFF.

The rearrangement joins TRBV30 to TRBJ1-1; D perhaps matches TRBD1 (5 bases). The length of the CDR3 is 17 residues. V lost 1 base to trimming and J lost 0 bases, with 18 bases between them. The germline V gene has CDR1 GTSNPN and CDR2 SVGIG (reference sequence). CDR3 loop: CAWSDKTGTVMNTEAFF. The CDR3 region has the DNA TGTGCCTGGAGTGACAAGACCGGGACGGTGATGAACACTGAAGCTTTCTTT. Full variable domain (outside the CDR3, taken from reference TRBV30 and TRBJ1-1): SQTIHQWPATLVQPVGSPLSLECTVEGTSNPNLYWYRQAAGRGLQLLFYSVGIGQISSEVPQNLSASRPQDRQFILSSKKLLLSDSGFYLCAWSDKTGTVMNTEAFFGQGTRLTVV.

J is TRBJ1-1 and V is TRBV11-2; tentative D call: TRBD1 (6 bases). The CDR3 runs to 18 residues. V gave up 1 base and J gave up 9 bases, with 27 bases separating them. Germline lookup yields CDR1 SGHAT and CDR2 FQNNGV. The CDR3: CASSLGADRLLAPSKAFF. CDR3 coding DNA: TGTGCCAGCAGCTTAGGGGCTGACAGGCTGTTGGCGCCATCCAAAGCTTTCTTT.

The chain's CDR3 is CASSYSSGGTDTQYF. The CDR3 coding sequence is TGTGCCAGCAGTTACTCGTCGGGCGGCACAGATACGCAGTATTTT. The V gene is TRBV6-5, the J gene TRBJ2-3; no clear D. This CDR3 is built from 15 residues. In germline, CDR1 is MNHEY, CDR2 SVGAGI. V was clipped by 0 bases and J by 1 base, with 8 bases between them.

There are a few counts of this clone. The CDR3 is CASSQTAGGTDTQYF. CDR3 in DNA: TGTGCCAGCAGTCAAACAGCGGGGGGCACAGATACGCAGTATTTT. The chain links TRBV6-4 to TRBJ2-3; 8 nucleotides align to TRBD2. J gave up 1 base and V 5 bases, and 5 bases lay outside the gene matches. CDR3 length: 15 amino acids. Germline V CDR1 and CDR2: MRHNA, SNTAGT.

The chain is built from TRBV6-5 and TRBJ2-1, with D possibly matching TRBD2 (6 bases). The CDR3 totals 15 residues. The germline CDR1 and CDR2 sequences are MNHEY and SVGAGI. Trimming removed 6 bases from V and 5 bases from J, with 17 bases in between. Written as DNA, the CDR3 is TGTGCCAGCAGCGCGGGACCAAGGGATAACAATGAGCAGTTCTTC. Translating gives CASSAGPRDNNEQFF.

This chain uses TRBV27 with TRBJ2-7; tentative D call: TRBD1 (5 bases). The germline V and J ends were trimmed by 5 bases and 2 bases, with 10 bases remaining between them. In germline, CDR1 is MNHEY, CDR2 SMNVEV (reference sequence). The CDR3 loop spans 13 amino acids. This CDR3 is CASSAATAYEQYF. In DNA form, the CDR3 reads TGTGCCAGCAGTGCCGCGACAGCCTACGAGCAGTACTTC.

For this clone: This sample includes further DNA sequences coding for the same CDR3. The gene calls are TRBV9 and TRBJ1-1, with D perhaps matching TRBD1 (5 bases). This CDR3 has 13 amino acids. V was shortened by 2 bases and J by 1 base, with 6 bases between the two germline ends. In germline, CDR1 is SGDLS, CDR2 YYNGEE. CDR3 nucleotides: TGTGCCAGCAGCGTCGGGACGAACACTGAAGCTTTCTTT. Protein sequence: CASSVGTNTEAFF.

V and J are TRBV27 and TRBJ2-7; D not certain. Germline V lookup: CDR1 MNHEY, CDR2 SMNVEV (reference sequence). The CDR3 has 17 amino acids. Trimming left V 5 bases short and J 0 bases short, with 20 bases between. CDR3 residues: CASSPPHGWRPSYEQYF. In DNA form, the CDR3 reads TGTGCCAGCAGTCCACCCCACGGATGGCGACCCTCCTACGAGCAGTACTTC.

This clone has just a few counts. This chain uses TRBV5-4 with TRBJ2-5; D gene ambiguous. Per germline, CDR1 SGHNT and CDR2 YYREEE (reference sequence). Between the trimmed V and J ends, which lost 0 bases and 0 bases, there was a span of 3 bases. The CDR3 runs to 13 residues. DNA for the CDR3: TGTGCCAGCAGCTTGGGATACCAAGAGACCCAGTACTTC. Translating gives CASSLGYQETQYF.

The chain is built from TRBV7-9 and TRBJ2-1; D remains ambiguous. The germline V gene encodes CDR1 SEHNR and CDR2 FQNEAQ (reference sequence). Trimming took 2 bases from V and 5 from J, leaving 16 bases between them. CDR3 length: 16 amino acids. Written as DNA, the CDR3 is TGTGCCAGCAGCTTAAGCGCGGAGAGACCCCACAATGAGCAGTTCTTC. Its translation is CASSLSAERPHNEQFF.

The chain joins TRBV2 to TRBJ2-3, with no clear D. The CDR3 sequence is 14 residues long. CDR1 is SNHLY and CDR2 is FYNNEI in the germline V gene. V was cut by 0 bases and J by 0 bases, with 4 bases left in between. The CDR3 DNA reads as TGTGCCAGCAGTGAAGCAACTAGCACAGATACGCAGTATTTT. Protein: CASSEATSTDTQYF.

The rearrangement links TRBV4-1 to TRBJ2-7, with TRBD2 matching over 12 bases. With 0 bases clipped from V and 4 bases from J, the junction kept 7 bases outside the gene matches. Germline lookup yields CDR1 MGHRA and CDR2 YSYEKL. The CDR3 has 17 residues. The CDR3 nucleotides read TGCGCCAGCAGCCAAGAACCGCTAGCGGGAGGGCGGTACGAGCAGTACTTC. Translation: CASSQEPLAGGRYEQYF.

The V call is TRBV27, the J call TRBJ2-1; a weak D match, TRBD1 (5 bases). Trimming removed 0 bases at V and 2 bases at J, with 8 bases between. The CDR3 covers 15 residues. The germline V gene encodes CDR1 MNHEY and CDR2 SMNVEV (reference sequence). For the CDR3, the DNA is TGTGCCAGCAGTTTATCGACAGAACCCTACAATGAGCAGTTCTTC. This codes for CASSLSTEPYNEQFF.

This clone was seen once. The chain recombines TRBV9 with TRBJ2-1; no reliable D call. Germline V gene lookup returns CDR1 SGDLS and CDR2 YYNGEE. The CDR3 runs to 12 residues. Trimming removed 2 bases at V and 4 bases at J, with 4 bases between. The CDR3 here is CASSVKYNEQFF. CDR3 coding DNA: TGTGCCAGCAGCGTGAAGTACAATGAGCAGTTCTTC.

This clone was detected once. DNA of the CDR3: TGTGCCAGCAGCCTAACAGGGGGCTGGGACACTGAAGCTTTCTTT. The encoded protein is CASSLTGGWDTEAFF. The J gene is TRBJ1-1, the V gene TRBV7-2; 9 nucleotides match TRBD1. Trimming removed 5 bases from V and 3 bases from J; junction bases left unmatched: 7. The CDR3 sequence is 15 residues long. In germline, CDR1 is SGHTA, CDR2 FQGNSA.